The clone carrying this TCR beta chain was recorded a few times. Its antigen is undetermined. Germline-derived CDR1 and CDR2 are DFQATT and SNEGSKA (reference sequence). Trimming took 2 bases from V and 6 from J; bases not matched to a gene: 18. The CDR3 contains 17 residues. The entry originates in a study of post-analysis software for immune sequencing data. In the study overall: Several disease courses (relapsing-remitting, secondary progressive and progressive-relapsing) of multiple sclerosis were included. Study conclusions and caveats: Four or five TRBV segments, TRBV5-6, TRBV5-1 and TRBV20-1 among them, were found more frequent in patients than controls.

Each TCR beta cDNA library carried unique molecular identifiers. TCRdb fed the PCR reads into MiXCR, producing one record per CDR3 protein. The sample lists hundreds of thousands of distinct CDR3 sequences, approximately 46% occurring once. This TCR came from a girl aged 10 to 17 with multiple sclerosis. The sequenced sample consisted of blood. The gene calls are TRBV20-1 and TRBJ2-7; 8 nucleotides line up with TRBD2. This chain's CDR3 is CSARIGLATRVFGEQYF. The CDR3 DNA reads TGCAGTGCTAGAATAGGACTAGCAACCCGGGTGTTTGGCGAGCAGTACTTC.